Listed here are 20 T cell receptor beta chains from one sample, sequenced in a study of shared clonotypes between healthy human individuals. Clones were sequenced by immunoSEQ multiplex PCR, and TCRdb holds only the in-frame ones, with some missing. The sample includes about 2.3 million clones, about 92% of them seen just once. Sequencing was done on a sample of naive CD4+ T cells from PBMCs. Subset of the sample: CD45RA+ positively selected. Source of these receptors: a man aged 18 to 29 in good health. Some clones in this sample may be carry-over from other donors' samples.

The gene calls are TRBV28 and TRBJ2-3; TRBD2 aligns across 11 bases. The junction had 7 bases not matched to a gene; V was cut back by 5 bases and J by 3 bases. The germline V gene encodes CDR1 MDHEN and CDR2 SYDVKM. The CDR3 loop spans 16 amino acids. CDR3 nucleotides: TGTGCCAGCAGTCATCTAGCGGGAGGTGGAACAGATACGCAGTATTTT. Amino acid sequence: CASSHLAGGGTDTQYF.

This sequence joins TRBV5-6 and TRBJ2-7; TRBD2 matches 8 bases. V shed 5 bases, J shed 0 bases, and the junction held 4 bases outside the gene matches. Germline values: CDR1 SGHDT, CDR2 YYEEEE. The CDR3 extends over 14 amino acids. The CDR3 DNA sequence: TGTGCCAGCAGTTGGGCGGGAGGCTCCTACGAGCAGTACTTC. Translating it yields CASSWAGGSYEQYF.

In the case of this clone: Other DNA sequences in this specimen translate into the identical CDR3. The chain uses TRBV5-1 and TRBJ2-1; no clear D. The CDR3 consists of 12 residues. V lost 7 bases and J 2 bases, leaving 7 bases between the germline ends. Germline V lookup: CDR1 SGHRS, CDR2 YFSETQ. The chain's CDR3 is CASSGTYNEQFF. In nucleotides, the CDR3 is TGCGCCAGCTCGGGTACCTACAATGAGCAGTTCTTC. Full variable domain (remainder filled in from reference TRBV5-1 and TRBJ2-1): KAGVTQTPRYLIKTRGQQVTLSCSPISGHRSVSWYQQTPGQGLQFLFEYFSETQRNKGNFPGRFSGRQFSNSRSEMNVSTLELGDSALYLCASSGTYNEQFFGPGTRLTVL.

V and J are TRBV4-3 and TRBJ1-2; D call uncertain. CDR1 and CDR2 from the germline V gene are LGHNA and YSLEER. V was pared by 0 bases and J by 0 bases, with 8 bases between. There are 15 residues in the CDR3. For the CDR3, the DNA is TGCGCCAGCAGCCAAGAACGCCAGGCTAACTATGGCTACACCTTC. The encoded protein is CASSQERQANYGYTF.

The CDR3 loop is CASSPPEGVVYGYTF. DNA of the CDR3: TGTGCCAGCTCACCACCTGAGGGGGTAGTCTATGGCTACACCTTC. The rearrangement joins TRBV18 to TRBJ1-2; D may be TRBD1 (6 bases). The germline CDR1 and CDR2 sequences are KGHSH and LQKENI. CDR3 length: 15 amino acids. Trimming removed 0 bases at V and 4 bases at J, with 12 bases between.

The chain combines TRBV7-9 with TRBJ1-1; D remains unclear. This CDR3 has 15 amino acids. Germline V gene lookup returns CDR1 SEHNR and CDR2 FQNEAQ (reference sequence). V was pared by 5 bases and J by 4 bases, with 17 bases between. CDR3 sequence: CASSPLSRVSTEAFF. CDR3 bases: TGTGCCAGCAGCCCGCTTTCCCGGGTGAGCACTGAAGCTTTCTTT.

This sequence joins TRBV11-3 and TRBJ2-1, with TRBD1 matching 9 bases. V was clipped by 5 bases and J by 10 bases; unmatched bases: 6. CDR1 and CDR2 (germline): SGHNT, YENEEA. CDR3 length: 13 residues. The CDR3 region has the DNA TGTGCCAGCAGCGCCGGACAGGGGATGGAGCAGTTCTTC. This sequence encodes CASSAGQGMEQFF.

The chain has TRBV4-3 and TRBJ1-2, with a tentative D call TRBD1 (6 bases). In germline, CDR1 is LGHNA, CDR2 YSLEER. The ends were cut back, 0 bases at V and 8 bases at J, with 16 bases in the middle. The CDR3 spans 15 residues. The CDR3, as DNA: TGCGCCAGCAGCCAAGATTTACGTCAGGGGCGAGGCTACACCTTC. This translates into CASSQDLRQGRGYTF.

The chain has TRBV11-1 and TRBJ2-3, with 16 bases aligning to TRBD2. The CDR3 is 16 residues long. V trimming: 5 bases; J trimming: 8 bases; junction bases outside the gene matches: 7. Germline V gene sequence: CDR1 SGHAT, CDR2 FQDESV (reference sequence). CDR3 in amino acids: CASSPAGTSGRATQYF. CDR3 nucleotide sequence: TGTGCCAGCAGCCCCGCCGGGACTAGCGGGAGGGCTACGCAGTATTTT.

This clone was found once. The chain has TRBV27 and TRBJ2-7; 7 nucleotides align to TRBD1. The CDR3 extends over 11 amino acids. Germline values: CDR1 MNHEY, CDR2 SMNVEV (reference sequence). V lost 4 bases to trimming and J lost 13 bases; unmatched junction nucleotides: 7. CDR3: CASSSDRVAYF. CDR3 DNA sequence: TGTGCCAGCAGTTCCGACAGGGTGGCATACTTC.

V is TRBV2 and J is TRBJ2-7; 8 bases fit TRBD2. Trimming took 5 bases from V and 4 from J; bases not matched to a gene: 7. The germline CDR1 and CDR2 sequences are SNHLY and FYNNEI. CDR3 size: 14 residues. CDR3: CASSPGRGRYEQYF. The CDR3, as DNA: TGTGCCAGCAGTCCCGGGAGGGGGAGATACGAGCAGTACTTC.

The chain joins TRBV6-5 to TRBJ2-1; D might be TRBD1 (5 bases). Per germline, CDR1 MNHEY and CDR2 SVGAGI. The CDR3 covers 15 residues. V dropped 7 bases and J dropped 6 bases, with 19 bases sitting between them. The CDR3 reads CASTAIPDKFNEQFF. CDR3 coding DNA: TGTGCCAGCACCGCAATCCCGGACAAGTTCAATGAGCAGTTCTTC.

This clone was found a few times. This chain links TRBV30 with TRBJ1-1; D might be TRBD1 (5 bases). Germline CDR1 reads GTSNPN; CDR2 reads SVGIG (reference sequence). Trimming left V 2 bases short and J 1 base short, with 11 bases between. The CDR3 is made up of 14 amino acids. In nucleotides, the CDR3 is TGTGCCTGGAGTTCCCTGGGGGAGAACACTGAAGCTTTCTTT. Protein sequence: CAWSSLGENTEAFF.

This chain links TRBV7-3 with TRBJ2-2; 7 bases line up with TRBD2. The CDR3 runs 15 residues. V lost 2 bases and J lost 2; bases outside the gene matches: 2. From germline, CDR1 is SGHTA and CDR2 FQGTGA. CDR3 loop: CASSLPAGNTGELFF. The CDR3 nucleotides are TGTGCCAGCAGCTTACCAGCGGGAAACACCGGGGAGCTGTTTTTT.

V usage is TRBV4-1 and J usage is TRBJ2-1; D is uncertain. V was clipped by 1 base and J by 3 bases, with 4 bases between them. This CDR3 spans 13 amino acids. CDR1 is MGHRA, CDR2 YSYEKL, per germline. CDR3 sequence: CASSQVHYNEQFF. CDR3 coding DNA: TGCGCCAGCAGCCAAGTCCACTACAATGAGCAGTTCTTC.

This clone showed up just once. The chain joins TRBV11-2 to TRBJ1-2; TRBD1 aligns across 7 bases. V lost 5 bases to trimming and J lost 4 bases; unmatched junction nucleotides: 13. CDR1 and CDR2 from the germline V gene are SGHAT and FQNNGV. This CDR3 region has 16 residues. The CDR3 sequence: CASSPPGAGGSYGYTF. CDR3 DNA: TGTGCCAGCAGCCCACCCGGGGCAGGGGGATCCTATGGCTACACCTTC.

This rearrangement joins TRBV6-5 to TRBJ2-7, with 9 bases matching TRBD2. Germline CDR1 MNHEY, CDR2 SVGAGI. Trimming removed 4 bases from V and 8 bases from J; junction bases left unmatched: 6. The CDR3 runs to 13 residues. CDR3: CASSFSGSSQQYF. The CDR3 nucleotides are TGTGCCAGCAGTTTTAGCGGGAGTTCCCAGCAGTACTTC.

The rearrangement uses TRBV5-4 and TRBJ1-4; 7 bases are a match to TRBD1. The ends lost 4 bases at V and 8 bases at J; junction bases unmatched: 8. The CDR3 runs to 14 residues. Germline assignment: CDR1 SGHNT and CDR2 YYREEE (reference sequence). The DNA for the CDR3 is TGTGCCAGCAGCCCAGGGGGGGCGGTAGAAAAACTGTTTTTT. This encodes CASSPGGAVEKLFF. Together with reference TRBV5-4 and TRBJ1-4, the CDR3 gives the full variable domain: ETGVTQSPTHLIKTRGQQVTLRCSSQSGHNTVSWYQQALGQGPQFIFQYYREEENGRGNFPPRFSGLQFPNYSSELNVNALELDDSALYLCASSPGGAVEKLFFGSGTQLSVL.

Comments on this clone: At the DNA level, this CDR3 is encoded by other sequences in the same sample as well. The CDR3 nucleotides are TGCGCCAGCAGCTTACAGGGTGCAGATACGCAGTATTTT. This gives the protein CASSLQGADTQYF. The chain recombines TRBV5-1 with TRBJ2-3; D possibly corresponds to TRBD1 (6 bases). V was cut by 2 bases and J by 4 bases, with 8 bases left in between. Germline V gene sequence: CDR1 SGHRS, CDR2 YFSETQ. The CDR3 covers 13 residues.

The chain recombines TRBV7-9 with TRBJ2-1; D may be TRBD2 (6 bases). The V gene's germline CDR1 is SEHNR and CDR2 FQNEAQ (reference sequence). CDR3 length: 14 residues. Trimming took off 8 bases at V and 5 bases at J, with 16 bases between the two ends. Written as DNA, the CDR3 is TGTGCCAGCCACCTACTCGGGAGAGACAATGAGCAGTTCTTC. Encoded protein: CASHLLGRDNEQFF.